The present TCR beta chain was sequenced within a study of somatic mutations in cytotoxic T cells in rheumatoid arthritis (dated 2017 in TCRdb). Some background on the complete study: Patient peripheral blood (about 30 ml EDTA) was drawn right after diagnosis and before any treatment started. Sorted V beta1+ cells also underwent TCRB sequencing, and some V beta antibody-stained T-cell populations were flow-sorted at nearly 100% purity on a FACSAria II or Sony SH800. The study asked whether expanded CD8+ T-cell clones in newly diagnosed, untreated rheumatoid arthritis carry somatic mutations, and used TCRB deep sequencing to characterize clonality. TCRB deep sequencing was performed for about 70 rheumatoid arthritis patients and some 19 healthy controls. Median age was essentially the same in the patient group and the control group.

V is trimmed back by 2 bases and J by 0 bases, and the junction contains 6 bases that no gene match accounts for. CDR1 MNHEY and CDR2 SVGAGI were looked up in the germline V gene. The cysteine opens and the phenylalanine closes a CDR3 of 16 amino acids. The only DNA kept is the CDR3, 48 bases in frame from the first base. Note on this clone: This receptor's antigen is unknown. The input lacks base qualities; no much larger clone sits a single base away.

Flow cytometry confirmed the purity of CD4+ and CD8+ cells that had been isolated by positive magnetic bead selection on an AutoMACS. A TCR V beta antibody panel was used in flow cytometry to screen first for clonal expansions, which were then characterized by TCRB deep sequencing of sorted CD8+ fractions. Peripheral blood mononuclear cells were isolated by Ficoll-Paque PLUS density gradient separation. DNA from CD4-enriched, CD8-enriched or PBMC samples was extracted using Nucleospin Tissue or Tissue XS kits and then quantified on a Qubit 2.0 fluorometer. Points the paper makes about the study in general: CD8+ clonality increased with age in patients (Spearman r ≈ 0.5) but not in healthy controls. The slight TRBV07 underrepresentation in patients was not adjusted for multiple comparisons. Several identical CD8+ TCRB sequences were found in both blood and synovial fluid, and in about an eighth of the 65 patients the largest CD8+ clone exceeded 20% of CD8+ cells. Rheumatoid arthritis patients and age-matched healthy controls did not significantly differ in CD8+ T-cell clonality. The antigen targets of the expanded CD8+ clones were unknown, and absence from virus-specific databases did not rule out viral specificity.

The immunoSEQ assay was applied to genomic DNA for TCRB CDR3 sequencing. The authors processed their data as follows. Patient CD8+ clones larger than 1% were compared against published virus-specific TCRB sequences, and only a few matched. Analyses were restricted to productive TCRB rearrangements. Clonality was calculated as a Shannon entropy-based productive clonality index, and a clone was defined by a unique TCRB CDR3 sequence. Repertoire overlap between two samples was calculated from the template counts of each clone relative to total templates per sample. V-gene usage from TCRB sequencing and V-gene usage measured by flow cytometry were correlated (Spearman r of over 0.6). This is the immuneACCESS table as TCRdb keeps it, with only in-frame sequences that have V and J called. A part of the clones is gone; compared with another copy, unresolved V genes explain less than half, and the rest is unexplained. Clone size and V and J calls were adopted from that table, with D and trimming inferred from the DNA. In this sample the table shows more than 15,000 clones, about 83% of which occur a single time. The top ten clonotypes cover 17% of the sample.

The sample consisted of CD8+ T cells sorted from blood. Recombination joined TRBV6-5 with TRBJ1-2; 7 central nucleotides agree with TRBD1. The sequence came from an adult with rheumatoid arthritis. The CDR3 region reads CASSYATGEANYGYTF. The nucleotide sequence is TGTGCCAGCAGTTACGCCACAGGGGAGGCTAACTATGGCTACACCTTC.